The source of this TCR beta chain is a study of cytomegalovirus exposure and HLA in healthy donors. Across the study: The approximately 130 validation repertoires were reported in a later analysis to have been generated on the same platform as the roughly 720 first-cohort repertoires. General study results and limits: Both high specificity and high sensitivity reportedly marked the classifier's diagnosis of cytomegalovirus status. Most TCR sequences showed up rarely, but some public TCRs showed up in many donors.

Losses at the gene ends were 10 bases for V and 5 bases for J; bases not matched to a gene: 10. Germline loops: CDR1 MDHEN, CDR2 SYDVKM. The CDR3 runs 14 residues. Points on this clone: Its antigen is unidentified.

Generated by immunoSEQ multiplex PCR, the TCRdb table keeps only in-frame clones and is missing some. Of roughly 250,000 clones listed, around nine tenths are singletons. This TCR was sampled from a man aged 18 to 35 in good health and CMV-seronegative. The chain links TRBV28 to TRBJ1-4; 7 positions agree with TRBD1. The material sequenced was PBMCs. The DNA for the CDR3 is TGTGCCACCAGACTCCCGGGACAGAATGAAAAACTGTTTTTT. Amino acids: CATRLPGQNEKLFF.